Listed below are T cell receptor beta chains from one sample, sequenced in a study of control samples from healthy donors and cancer patients. The table came from immunoSEQ multiplex PCR; TCRdb's copy has only in-frame clones and leaves some out. Of more than 150,000 clones in the sample, more than 85% were seen once. The sample was blood. These receptor sequences come from a man in his forties or fifties in good health. The CDR3 runs from the conserved cysteine through the conserved F or W. The order of the fields is clone size, V gene, J gene, D gene, CDR3 DNA, CDR3 protein. The D gene is left open where the match is weak. Expanded clones are given a class, and other clones once, few, many or no size at all.

NA,TRBV30,TRBJ1-1,NA,TGTGCCTGGAGGTTTAAGGGGTCGAACACTGAAGCTTTCTTT,CAWRFKGSNTEAFF
NA,TRBV5-1,TRBJ1-2,NA,TGCGCCAGCAGCCAACTCAGGGTCATGGGCTATGGCTACACCTTC,CASSQLRVMGYGYTF
NA,TRBV7-2,TRBJ2-2,NA,TGTGCCAGCAGACGAGGACTGACGAACACCGGGGAGCTGTTTTTT,CASRRGLTNTGELFF
NA,TRBV3-1/TRBV3-2,TRBJ2-1,TRBD1,TGTGCCAGCAGCCAAGGGGACAGGGGGGGTGAGCAGTTCTTC,CASSQGDRGGEQFF
NA,TRBV24-1,TRBJ2-3,TRBD1,TGTGCCACCAGTGATTCAGGGGGCGGCACAGATACGCAGTATTTT,CATSDSGGGTDTQYF
NA,TRBV18,TRBJ2-3,NA,TGTGCCAGCTCACTCATCCAAAACAGGGCGGGAGATACGCAGTATTTT,CASSLIQNRAGDTQYF
NA,TRBV11-2,TRBJ2-7,NA,TGTGCCAGCAGATCCCCCGGGGGCCACGAGCAGTACTTC,CASRSPGGHEQYF
NA,TRBV12-3/TRBV12-4,TRBJ1-2,NA,TGTGCCAGCAGTTTTGTCCCATTAAATGGCTACACCTTC,CASSFVPLNGYTF
NA,TRBV6-5,TRBJ1-2,TRBD1,TGTGCCAGCAGAATATACAGGGGGGACTCTTATGGCTACACCTTC,CASRIYRGDSYGYTF
NA,TRBV5-1,TRBJ2-5,NA,TGCGCCAGCAGCTTGGCCCCGGGAGAGAAGGAGACCCAGTACTTC,CASSLAPGEKETQYF
NA,TRBV19,TRBJ1-5,NA,TGTGCCAGTAGTATAGCACATCTTCGGGGGCCCCAGCATTTT,CASSIAHLRGPQHF
once,TRBV5-1,TRBJ1-1,NA,TGCGCCAGCTATGGGGGCACTGAAGCTTTCTTT,CASYGGTEAFF
NA,TRBV10-1,TRBJ1-1,NA,TGCGCCAGCAGGGGAGGCACTGAAGCTTTCTTT,CASRGGTEAFF
NA,TRBV2,TRBJ2-7,TRBD2,TGTGCCAGCATGCTAGCGGGGGTCTCCTACGAGCAGTACTTC,CASMLAGVSYEQYF
NA,TRBV6-5,TRBJ2-7,NA,TGTGCCAGTCGACGGATGGGTTCCTACGAGCAGTACTTC,CASRRMGSYEQYF
few,TRBV12-3/TRBV12-4,TRBJ2-7,NA,TGTGCCAGCAGTTGCCCAGGGTGCTACGAGCAGTACTTC,CASSCPGCYEQYF
NA,TRBV27,TRBJ2-7,TRBD1,TGTGCCAGCAGCAACAGGGGCACCAGCTCCTACGAGCAGTACTTC,CASSNRGTSSYEQYF
NA,TRBV28,TRBJ1-5,TRBD1,TGTGCCAGCAGTCGTGCCGGGACAGGGGGTCTTCATCAGCCCCAGCATTTT,CASSRAGTGGLHQPQHF
once,TRBV19,TRBJ2-3,NA,TGTGCCAGTAGTCGGGGTGGGAGCACAGATACGCAGTATTTT,CASSRGGSTDTQYF
NA,TRBV30,TRBJ2-1,NA,TGTGCCTGGAGTGCTTTAGCGTCTGGGGAGCAGTTCTTC,CAWSALASGEQFF
NA,TRBV29-1,TRBJ1-4,NA,TGCAGCGTTGCGGGATCCCGTAGGGAAAAACTGTTTTTT,CSVAGSRREKLFF
NA,TRBV5-1,TRBJ2-7,NA,TGCGCCAGCAGCGAGAGGGGGGAGGTCTACGAGCAGTACTTC,CASSERGEVYEQYF
NA,TRBV5-1,TRBJ2-5,TRBD2,TGCGCCAGCACCGGGGGGTCGGACGGTGAGACCCAGTACTTC,CASTGGSDGETQYF
NA,TRBV5-6,TRBJ2-7,NA,TGTGCCAGCAGCATGGGACGGTGGGAGGTGGAGCAGTACTTC,CASSMGRWEVEQYF
NA,TRBV19,TRBJ2-7,NA,TGTGCCAGTAAAAGGGAAAGAACAGACTACGAGCAGTACTTC,CASKRERTDYEQYF
few,TRBV3-1/TRBV3-2,TRBJ1-5,NA,TGTGCCAGCAGCCAAGATCCCAGTCAGCCCCAGCATTTT,CASSQDPSQPQHF
NA,TRBV7-3,TRBJ2-2,TRBD2,TGTGCCAGCAGCTTACTAGCGGGGACGAACACCGGGGAGCTGTTTTTT,CASSLLAGTNTGELFF
NA,TRBV6-5,TRBJ1-2,NA,TGTGCCAGCAGACGGGAGGACTATGGCTACACCTTC,CASRREDYGYTF
NA,TRBV4-2,TRBJ1-1,NA,TGTGCCAGCAGCCAAGGGGGGCAGGGTAACACTGAAGCTTTCTTT,CASSQGGQGNTEAFF
NA,TRBV3-1/TRBV3-2,TRBJ2-1,NA,TGTGCCAGCAGCCAAATGGGAACCCGAGCGAGCGAGCAGTTCTTC,CASSQMGTRASEQFF
NA,TRBV5-1,TRBJ2-7,TRBD1,TGCGCCAGCAGCTCCAGGACAGGACTGAGGGGCTACGAGCAGTACTTC,CASSSRTGLRGYEQYF
NA,TRBV19,TRBJ2-1,TRBD1,TGTGCCAGTAGTACCAGACAGGGGGATTACAATGAGCAGTTCTTC,CASSTRQGDYNEQFF
few,TRBV6-5,TRBJ1-6,NA,TGTGCCAGCAGCCAACAGGGTTTAAATTCACCCCTCCACTTT,CASSQQGLNSPLHF
NA,TRBV24-1,TRBJ2-2,NA,TGTGCCACCAGTGAGGTGGGGGACACCGGGGAGCTGTTTTTT,CATSEVGDTGELFF
NA,TRBV4-2,TRBJ2-1,TRBD2,TGTGCCAGCAGCCAGATGACTAGCGGGATAGGCAATGAGCAGTTCTTC,CASSQMTSGIGNEQFF
NA,TRBV5-1,TRBJ2-7,NA,TGCGCCAGCAGCCAAATGACAGACTCCTACGAGCAGTACTTC,CASSQMTDSYEQYF
NA,TRBV3-1/TRBV3-2,TRBJ1-6,NA,TGTGCCAGCAGCCTGAGTCCGGGCCGGAATTCACCCCTCCACTTT,CASSLSPGRNSPLHF
NA,TRBV19,TRBJ1-5,NA,TGTGCCAGTAGTATAACGCAAGGGGGAGAAAGCAATCAGCCCCAGCATTTT,CASSITQGGESNQPQHF
NA,TRBV27,TRBJ1-4,NA,TGTGCCAGCAGTTTATCTCCGGGATCTGAAAAACTGTTTTTT,CASSLSPGSEKLFF
NA,TRBV5-4,TRBJ1-1,NA,TGTGCCAGCAGCTCATCCAGGGGAGGAAGTTCTGAAGCTTTCTTT,CASSSSRGGSSEAFF
NA,TRBV4-1,TRBJ2-5,TRBD2,TGCGCCAGCAGCCTCGGGGGCGGGAGGGCCGAGGAGACCCAGTACTTC,CASSLGGGRAEETQYF
NA,TRBV18,TRBJ2-1,TRBD2,TGTGCCAGCTCACCCCAGAGTCCGGGAGGGCCAGGGGAGCAGTTCTTC,CASSPQSPGGPGEQFF
NA,TRBV7-8,TRBJ1-6,NA,TGTGCCAGCAGCTTCCTCAGGGGCCACTTCGATCGGTCACCCCTCCACTTT,CASSFLRGHFDRSPLHF
once,TRBV12-3/TRBV12-4,TRBJ1-2,NA,TGTGCCAGCAGTTTAGGAGGGGCAGGAGGCTACACCTTC,CASSLGGAGGYTF
NA,TRBV23-1,TRBJ1-1,TRBD1,TGCGCCAGCAGTCAGGATGGGGACAGAAGTGAAGCTTTCTTT,CASSQDGDRSEAFF
NA,TRBV11-2,TRBJ1-3,NA,TGTGCCAGCAGGTCCTTTTTCAGCTCTGGAAACACCATATATTTT,CASRSFFSSGNTIYF
NA,TRBV4-1,TRBJ2-7,TRBD2,TGCGCCAGCAGCCAGAGACTAGCGGGACGCGACGAGCAGTACTTC,CASSQRLAGRDEQYF
NA,TRBV19,TRBJ2-7,TRBD2,TGTGCCAGTACTAGCGGGAGGCACGGGGGCGAGCAGTACTTC,CASTSGRHGGEQYF
NA,TRBV3-1/TRBV3-2,TRBJ2-7,TRBD2,TGTGCCAGCAGCCAGGCGGGAGCTAGGGAGCAGTACTTC,CASSQAGAREQYF
NA,TRBV11-3,TRBJ2-1,NA,TGTGCCAGCAGCACCAGGATATACAATGAGCAGTTCTTC,CASSTRIYNEQFF
NA,TRBV4-1,TRBJ2-2,NA,TGCGCCAGCAGCCAAGGCGAGAACACCGGGGAGCTGTTTTTT,CASSQGENTGELFF